The clone carrying this T cell receptor beta chain was counted many times. Its target is not known. In germline, CDR1 is MNHEY, CDR2 SVGAGI. CDR3 length: 14 amino acids. The V gene lost 5 bases and the J gene lost 10 bases, with 15 bases spanning the gap. The sample comes from a study of T cells in Graves' hyperthyroidism and ophthalmopathy. Findings and caveats of the study: A model of 13 V-J features distinguished ophthalmopathy from stable hyperthyroidism.

Over 18 months, lack of ophthalmopathy progression marked Graves' hyperthyroidism as stable. What was amplified from RNA transcripts were TCR beta CDR3 regions. The TCR CDR3 first-round RT-PCR relied on the HTBI primer set. TCRdb called the multiplex PCR reads again in MiXCR, with one record for every CDR3 protein. The repertoire holds roughly 100,000 distinct CDR3 sequences, with around 50% as singletons. Sample: blood. The TCR sequence derives from a man in his forties or fifties with Graves' hyperthyroidism. V and J are TRBV6-5 and TRBJ1-6, with D possibly being TRBD1 (6 bases). The CDR3 DNA reads as TGTGCCAGCAGTCCCGGGACATGGGGGTCACCCCTCCACTTT. Translation gives CASSPGTWGSPLHF.